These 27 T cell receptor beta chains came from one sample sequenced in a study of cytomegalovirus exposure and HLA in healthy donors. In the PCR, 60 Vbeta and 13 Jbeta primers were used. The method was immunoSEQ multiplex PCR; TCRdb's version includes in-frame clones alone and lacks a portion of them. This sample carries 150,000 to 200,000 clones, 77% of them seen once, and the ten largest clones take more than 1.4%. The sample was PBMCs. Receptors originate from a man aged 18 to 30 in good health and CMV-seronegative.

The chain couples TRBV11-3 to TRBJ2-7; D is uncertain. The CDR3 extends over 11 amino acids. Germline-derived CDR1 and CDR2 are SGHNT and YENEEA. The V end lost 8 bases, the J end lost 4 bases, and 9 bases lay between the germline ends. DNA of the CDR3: TGTGCCAGCGCCCACTCATACGAGCAGTACTTC. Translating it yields CASAHSYEQYF.

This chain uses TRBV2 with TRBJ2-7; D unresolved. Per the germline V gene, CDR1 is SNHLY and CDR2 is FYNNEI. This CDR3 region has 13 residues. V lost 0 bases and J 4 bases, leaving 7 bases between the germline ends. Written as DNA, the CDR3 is TGTGCCAGCAGTGAAGCGCCCGGGTACGAGCAGTACTTC. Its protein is CASSEAPGYEQYF.

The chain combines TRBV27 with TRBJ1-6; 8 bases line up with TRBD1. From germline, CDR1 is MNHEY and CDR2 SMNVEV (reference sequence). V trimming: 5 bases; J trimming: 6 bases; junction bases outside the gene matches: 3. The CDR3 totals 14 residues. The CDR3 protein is CASSIQGANSPLHF. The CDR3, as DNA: TGTGCCAGCAGTATCCAGGGGGCTAATTCACCCCTCCACTTT.

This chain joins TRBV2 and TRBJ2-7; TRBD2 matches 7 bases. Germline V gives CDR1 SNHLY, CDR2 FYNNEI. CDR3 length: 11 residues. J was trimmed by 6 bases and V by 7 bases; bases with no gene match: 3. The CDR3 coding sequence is TGTGCCAGCACAACTAGCGCCGAGCAGTACTTC. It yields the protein CASTTSAEQYF.

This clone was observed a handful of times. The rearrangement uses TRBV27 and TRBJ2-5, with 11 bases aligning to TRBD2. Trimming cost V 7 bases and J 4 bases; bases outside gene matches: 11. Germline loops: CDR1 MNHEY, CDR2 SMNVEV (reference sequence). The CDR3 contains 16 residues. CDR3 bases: TGTGCCAGCACCTCCTTAGCGGGGGGGCATGGAGAGACCCAGTACTTC. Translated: CASTSLAGGHGETQYF.

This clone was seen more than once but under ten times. CDR3 sequence: CASSYSGRGPGAFF. In nucleotides, the CDR3 is TGTGCCAGCAGTTACTCAGGCAGGGGCCCGGGAGCTTTCTTT. The rearrangement uses TRBV6-5 and TRBJ1-1, with a weak D call TRBD1 (6 bases). Germline CDR1 reads MNHEY; CDR2 reads SVGAGI. V was trimmed by 0 bases and J by 10 bases, leaving 15 bases between them. CDR3 length equals 14 residues.

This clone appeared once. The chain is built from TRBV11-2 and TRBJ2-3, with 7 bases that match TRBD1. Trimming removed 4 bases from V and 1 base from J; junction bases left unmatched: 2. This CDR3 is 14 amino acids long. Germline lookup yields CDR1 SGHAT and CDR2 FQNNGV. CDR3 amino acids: CASSSTGGTDTQYF. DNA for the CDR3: TGTGCCAGCAGCTCCACAGGGGGCACAGATACGCAGTATTTT. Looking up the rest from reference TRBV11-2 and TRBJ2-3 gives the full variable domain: EAGVAQSPRYKIIEKRQSVAFWCNPISGHATLYWYQQILGQGPKLLIQFQNNGVVDDSQLPKDRFSAERLKGVDSTLKIQPAKLEDSAVYLCASSSTGGTDTQYFGPGTRLTVL.

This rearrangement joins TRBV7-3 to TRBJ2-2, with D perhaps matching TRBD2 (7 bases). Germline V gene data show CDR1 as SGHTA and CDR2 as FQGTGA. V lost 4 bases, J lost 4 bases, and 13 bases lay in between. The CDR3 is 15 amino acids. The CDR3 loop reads CASSWGGLGTGELFF. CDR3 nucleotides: TGTGCCAGCAGCTGGGGGGGGCTGGGCACCGGGGAGCTGTTTTTT.

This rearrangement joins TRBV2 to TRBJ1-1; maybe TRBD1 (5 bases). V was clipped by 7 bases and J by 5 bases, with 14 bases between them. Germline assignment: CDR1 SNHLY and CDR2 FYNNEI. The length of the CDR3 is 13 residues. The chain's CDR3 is CASTVGGGTEAFF. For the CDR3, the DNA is TGTGCCAGCACGGTTGGGGGGGGAACTGAAGCTTTCTTT.

The CDR3 nucleotides read TGTGCCAGTAGTATGTTGGGGCGCACAGATACGCAGTATTTT. Encoded protein: CASSMLGRTDTQYF. The chain carries TRBV19 and TRBJ2-3; tentatively, D is TRBD1 (5 bases). The CDR3 totals 14 residues. The germline V gene encodes CDR1 LNHDA and CDR2 SQIVND (reference sequence). Trimming took 3 bases from V and 1 from J, leaving 8 bases between them.

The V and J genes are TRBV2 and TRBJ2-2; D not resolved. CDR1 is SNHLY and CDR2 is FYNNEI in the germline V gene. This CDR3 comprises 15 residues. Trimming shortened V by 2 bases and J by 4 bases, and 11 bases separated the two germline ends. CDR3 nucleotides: TGTGCCAGCAGTGAATTCCAGTTGGTCACCGGGGAGCTGTTTTTT. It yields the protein CASSEFQLVTGELFF.

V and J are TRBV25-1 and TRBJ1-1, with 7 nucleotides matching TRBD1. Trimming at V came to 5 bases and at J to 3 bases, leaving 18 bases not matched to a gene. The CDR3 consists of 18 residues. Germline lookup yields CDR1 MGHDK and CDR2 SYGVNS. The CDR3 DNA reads TGTGCCAGCAGTCCGGGCTTTGTGTTAGGGGGCATGGACACTGAAGCTTTCTTT. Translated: CASSPGFVLGGMDTEAFF.

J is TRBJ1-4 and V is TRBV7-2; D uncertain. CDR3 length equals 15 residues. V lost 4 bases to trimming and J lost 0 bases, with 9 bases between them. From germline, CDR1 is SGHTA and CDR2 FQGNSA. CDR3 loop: CASSSDYTTNEKLFF. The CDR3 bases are TGTGCCAGCAGCTCCGACTATACAACTAATGAAAAACTGTTTTTT.

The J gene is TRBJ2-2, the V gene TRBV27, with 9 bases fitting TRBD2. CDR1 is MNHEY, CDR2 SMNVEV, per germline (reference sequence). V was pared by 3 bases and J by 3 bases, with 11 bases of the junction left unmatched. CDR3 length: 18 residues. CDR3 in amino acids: CASSFSLAGPPYTGELFF. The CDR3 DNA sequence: TGTGCCAGCAGTTTCAGTCTAGCGGGACCCCCATACACCGGGGAGCTGTTTTTT.

The CDR3 nucleotides are TGTGCCAGTAGTATAATCCCTGCCAGGGCTGGAAACACCATATATTTT. It translates to CASSIIPARAGNTIYF. The chain combines TRBV19 with TRBJ1-3; tentatively, D is TRBD1 (5 bases). The V end lost 2 bases, the J end lost 2 bases, and 13 bases lay between the germline ends. Germline-derived CDR1 and CDR2 are LNHDA and SQIVND (reference sequence). The CDR3 is made up of 16 amino acids. Full variable domain (rest looked up from reference TRBV19 and TRBJ1-3): DGGITQSPKYLFRKEGQNVTLSCEQNLNHDAMYWYRQDPGQGLRLIYYSQIVNDFQKGDIAEGYSVSREKKESFPLTVTSAQKNPTAFYLCASSIIPARAGNTIYFGEGSWLTVV.

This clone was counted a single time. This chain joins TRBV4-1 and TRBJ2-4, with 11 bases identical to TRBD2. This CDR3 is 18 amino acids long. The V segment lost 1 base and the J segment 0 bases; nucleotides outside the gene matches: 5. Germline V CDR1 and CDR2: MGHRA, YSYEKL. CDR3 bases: TGCGCCAGCAGCCAAGGTATAGCGGGGGGGCTAGCCAAAAACATTCAGTACTTC. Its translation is CASSQGIAGGLAKNIQYF.

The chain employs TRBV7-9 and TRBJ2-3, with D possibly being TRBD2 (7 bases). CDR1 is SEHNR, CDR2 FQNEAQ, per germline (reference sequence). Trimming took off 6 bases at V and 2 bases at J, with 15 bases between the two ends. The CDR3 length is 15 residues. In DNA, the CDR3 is TGTGCCAGCAGACTAGGGGGGGGGCACACAGATACGCAGTATTTT. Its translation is CASRLGGGHTDTQYF.

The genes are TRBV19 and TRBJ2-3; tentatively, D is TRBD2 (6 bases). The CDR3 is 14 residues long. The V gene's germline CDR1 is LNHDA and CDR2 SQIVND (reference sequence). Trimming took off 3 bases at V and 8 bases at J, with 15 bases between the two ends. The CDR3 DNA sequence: TGTGCCAGTAGTATTTGGGCCGGGGAGGTTACGCAGTATTTT. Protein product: CASSIWAGEVTQYF.

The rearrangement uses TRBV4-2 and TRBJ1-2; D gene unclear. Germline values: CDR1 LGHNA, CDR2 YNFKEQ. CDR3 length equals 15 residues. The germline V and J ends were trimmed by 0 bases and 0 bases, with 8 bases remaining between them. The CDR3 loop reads CASSQESVANYGYTF. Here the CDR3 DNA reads TGTGCCAGCAGCCAAGAATCGGTAGCTAACTATGGCTACACCTTC.

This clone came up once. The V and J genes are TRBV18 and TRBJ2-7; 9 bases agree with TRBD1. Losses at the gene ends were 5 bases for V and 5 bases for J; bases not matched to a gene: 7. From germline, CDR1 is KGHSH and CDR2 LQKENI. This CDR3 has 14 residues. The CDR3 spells CASSLRQGGDEQYF. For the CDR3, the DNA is TGTGCCAGCTCATTACGACAGGGGGGGGACGAGCAGTACTTC.

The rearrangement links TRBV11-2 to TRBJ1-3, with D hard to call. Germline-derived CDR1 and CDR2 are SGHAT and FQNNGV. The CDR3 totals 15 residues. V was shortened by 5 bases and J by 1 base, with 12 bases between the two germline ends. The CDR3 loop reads CASSPQMRSGNTIYF. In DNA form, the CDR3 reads TGTGCCAGCAGCCCCCAGATGAGGTCTGGAAACACCATATATTTT.

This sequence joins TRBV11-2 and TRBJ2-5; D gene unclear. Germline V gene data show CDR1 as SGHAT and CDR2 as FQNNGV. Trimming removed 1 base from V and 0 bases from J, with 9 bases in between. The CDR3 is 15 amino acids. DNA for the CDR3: TGTGCCAGCAGCTTAGTCAGTTCGTACCAAGAGACCCAGTACTTC. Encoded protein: CASSLVSSYQETQYF. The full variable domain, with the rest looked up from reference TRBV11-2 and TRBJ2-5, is EAGVAQSPRYKIIEKRQSVAFWCNPISGHATLYWYQQILGQGPKLLIQFQNNGVVDDSQLPKDRFSAERLKGVDSTLKIQPAKLEDSAVYLCASSLVSSYQETQYFGPGTRLLVL.

CDR3 nucleotides: TGTGCCAGCAGCTTAGACGGGACAGGGGGCTGTGAGCAGTTCTTC. It is translated as CASSLDGTGGCEQFF. The gene calls are TRBV7-9 and TRBJ2-1; 12 nucleotides line up with TRBD1. Germline V gene data show CDR1 as SEHNR and CDR2 as FQNEAQ (reference sequence). Trimming removed 1 base from V and 9 bases from J; junction bases left unmatched: 4. The CDR3 contains 15 residues.

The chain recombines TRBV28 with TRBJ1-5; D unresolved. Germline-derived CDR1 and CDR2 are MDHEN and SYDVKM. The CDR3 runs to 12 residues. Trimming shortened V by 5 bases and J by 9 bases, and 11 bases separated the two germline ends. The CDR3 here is CASSTISGPQHF. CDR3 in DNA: TGTGCCAGCAGTACAATTTCGGGGCCCCAGCATTTT.

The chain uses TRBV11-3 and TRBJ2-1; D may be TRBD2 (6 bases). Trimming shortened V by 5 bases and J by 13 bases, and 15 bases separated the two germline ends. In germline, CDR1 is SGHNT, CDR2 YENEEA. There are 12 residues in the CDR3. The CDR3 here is CASSARDSAQFF. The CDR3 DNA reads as TGTGCCAGCAGCGCCCGGGACTCTGCACAGTTCTTC.

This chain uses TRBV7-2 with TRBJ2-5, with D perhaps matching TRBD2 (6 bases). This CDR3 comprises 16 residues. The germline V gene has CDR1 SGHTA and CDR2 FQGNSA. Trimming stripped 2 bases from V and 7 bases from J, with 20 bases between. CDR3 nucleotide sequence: TGTGCCAGCAGCTTAACGACGGGACTCCTGGTTGGGACCCAGTACTTC. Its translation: CASSLTTGLLVGTQYF. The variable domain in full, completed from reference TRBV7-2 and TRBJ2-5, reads GAGVSQSPSNKVTEKGKDVELRCDPISGHTALYWYRQSLGQGLEFLIYFQGNSAPDKSGLPSDRFSAERTGGSVSTLTIQRTQQEDSAVYLCASSLTTGLLVGTQYFGPGTRLLVL.

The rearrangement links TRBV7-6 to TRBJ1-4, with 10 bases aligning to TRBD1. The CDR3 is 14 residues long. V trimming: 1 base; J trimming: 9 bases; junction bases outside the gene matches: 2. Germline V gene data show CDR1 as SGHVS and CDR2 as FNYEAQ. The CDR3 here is CASSLGDRGQKLFF. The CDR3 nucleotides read TGTGCCAGCAGCTTAGGAGACAGGGGGCAAAAACTGTTTTTT.